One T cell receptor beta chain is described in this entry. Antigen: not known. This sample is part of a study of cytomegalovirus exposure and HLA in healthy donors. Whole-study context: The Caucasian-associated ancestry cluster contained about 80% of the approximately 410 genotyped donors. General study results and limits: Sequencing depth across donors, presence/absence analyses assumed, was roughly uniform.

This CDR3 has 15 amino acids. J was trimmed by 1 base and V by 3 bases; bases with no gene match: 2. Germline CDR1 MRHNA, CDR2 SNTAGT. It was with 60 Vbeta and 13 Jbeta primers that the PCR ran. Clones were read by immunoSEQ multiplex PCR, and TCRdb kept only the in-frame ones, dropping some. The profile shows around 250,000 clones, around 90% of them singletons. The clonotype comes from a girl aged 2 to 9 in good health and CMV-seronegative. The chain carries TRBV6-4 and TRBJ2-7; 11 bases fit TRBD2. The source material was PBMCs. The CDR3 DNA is TGTGCCAGCAGTGAAGTAGCGGGAGGGTCCTACGAGCAGTACTTC. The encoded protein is CASSEVAGGSYEQYF.